The 4 T cell receptor beta chains listed next were all sequenced from one sample in a study of blood T cells in healthy people across ages. PCR was performed a second time for roughly 7 to 11 cycles using a sample-barcoded 5' primer and a J-beta primer mix. TCRdb fed the 5' RACE reads into MiXCR, producing one record per CDR3 protein. The top ten clones hold 10% to 15% of a sample with under 850,000 distinct CDR3 sequences, about 34% of them seen once. The specimen sequenced was blood. These receptors all stem from a man younger than 35 in good health.

Turning to this clonotype: Germline and junction disagree at one end, which may indicate a read error. The gene calls are TRBV10-3 and TRBJ1-1; TRBD1 might be the D (5 bases). Germline lookup yields CDR1 ENHRY and CDR2 SYGVKD. This CDR3 spans 15 amino acids. The DNA of the CDR3 is TGTGCCATCGGTGAGTCGGGACGTCACAACACTGAAGCTTTCTTT. This sequence encodes CAIGESGRHNTEAFF.

As to this clonotype: Just one base apart from a much larger clone, this may be a read error. The chain joins TRBV5-1 to TRBJ2-1, with 11 bases aligning to TRBD2. CDR1 is SGHRS and CDR2 is YFSETQ in the germline V gene. V gave up 1 base and J gave up 5 bases; unmatched junction bases: 8. This CDR3 comprises 17 residues. The CDR3 reads CASSLLPTSGGHNEQFF. In DNA, the CDR3 is TGCGCCAGCAGCTTGCTACCCACTAGCGGGGGTCACAATGAGCAGTTCTTC.

This clonotype showed up just a few times. This chain links TRBV28 with TRBJ1-6, with D tentatively TRBD1 (5 bases). V shed 5 bases and J shed 5 bases, with 13 bases lying between them. Germline CDR1 reads MDHEN; CDR2 reads SYDVKM. This CDR3 comprises 15 residues. CDR3 sequence (DNA): TGTGCCAGCAGTGGGGCAGGGAGGAATAATTCACCCCTCCACTTT. The encoded protein is CASSGAGRNNSPLHF.

This clonotype came up a few times. This sequence joins TRBV9 and TRBJ2-1, with 8 bases fitting TRBD2. The length of the CDR3 is 16 residues. Germline V gene sequence: CDR1 SGDLS, CDR2 YYNGEE. Trimming removed 4 bases from V and 0 bases from J; junction bases left unmatched: 6. The CDR3 is CASSPRGGSSYNEQFF. The CDR3 DNA reads TGTGCCAGCAGCCCCCGGGGGGGAAGCTCCTACAATGAGCAGTTCTTC.